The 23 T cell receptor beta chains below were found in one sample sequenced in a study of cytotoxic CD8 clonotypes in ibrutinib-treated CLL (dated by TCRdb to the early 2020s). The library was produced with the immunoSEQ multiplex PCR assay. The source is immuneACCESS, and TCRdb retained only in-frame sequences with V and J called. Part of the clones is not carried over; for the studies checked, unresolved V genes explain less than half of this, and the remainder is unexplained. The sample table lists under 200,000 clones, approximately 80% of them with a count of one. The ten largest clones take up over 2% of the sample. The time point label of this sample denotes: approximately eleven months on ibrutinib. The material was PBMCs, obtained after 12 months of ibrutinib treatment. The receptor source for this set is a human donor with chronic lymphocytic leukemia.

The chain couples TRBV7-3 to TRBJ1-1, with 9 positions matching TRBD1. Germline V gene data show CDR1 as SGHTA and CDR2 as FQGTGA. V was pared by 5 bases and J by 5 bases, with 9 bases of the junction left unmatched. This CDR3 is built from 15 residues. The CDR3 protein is CASSTDRGWGTEAFF. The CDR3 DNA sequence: TGTGCCAGCAGCACGGACAGGGGCTGGGGGACTGAAGCTTTCTTT.

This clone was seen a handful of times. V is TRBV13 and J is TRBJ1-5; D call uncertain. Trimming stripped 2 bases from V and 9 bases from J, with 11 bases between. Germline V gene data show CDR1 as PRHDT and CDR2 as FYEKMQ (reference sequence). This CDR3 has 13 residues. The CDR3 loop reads CASSLQAARPQHF. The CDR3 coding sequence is TGTGCCAGCAGCTTACAGGCTGCGCGGCCCCAGCATTTT.

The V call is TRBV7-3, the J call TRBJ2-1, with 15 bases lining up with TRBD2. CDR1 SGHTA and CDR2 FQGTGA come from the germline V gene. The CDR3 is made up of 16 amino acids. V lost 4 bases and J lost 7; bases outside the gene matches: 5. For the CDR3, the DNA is TGTGCCAGCAGCTCGGACGGGACTAGCGGGAGGAATGAGCAGTTCTTC. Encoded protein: CASSSDGTSGRNEQFF.

The CDR3 is CASSFDRIGQPQHF. DNA of the CDR3: TGTGCCAGCAGCTTCGACAGGATCGGACAGCCCCAGCATTTT. J is TRBJ1-5 and V is TRBV16; weak D call: TRBD1 (6 bases). CDR3 size: 14 residues. With 5 bases removed from V and 7 bases from J, the gap between germline ends came to 15 bases. In germline, CDR1 is KGHSY, CDR2 FQNENV.

Here the CDR3 reads CASRDGSLSYEQYF. The CDR3 bases are TGTGCCAGCAGGGATGGGTCCCTCTCCTACGAGCAGTACTTC. The rearrangement uses TRBV6-6 and TRBJ2-7; D gene ambiguous. The V end was cut by 6 bases, the J end by 0 bases, with 12 bases between. Germline assignment: CDR1 MNHNY and CDR2 SVGAGI (reference sequence). The CDR3 contains 14 residues.

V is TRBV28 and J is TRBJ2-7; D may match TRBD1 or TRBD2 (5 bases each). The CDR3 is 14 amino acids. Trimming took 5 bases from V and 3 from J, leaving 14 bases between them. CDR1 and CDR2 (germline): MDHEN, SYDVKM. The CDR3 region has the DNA TGTGCCAGCAGTCCCCCATGGGACGGCTACGAGCAGTACTTC. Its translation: CASSPPWDGYEQYF.

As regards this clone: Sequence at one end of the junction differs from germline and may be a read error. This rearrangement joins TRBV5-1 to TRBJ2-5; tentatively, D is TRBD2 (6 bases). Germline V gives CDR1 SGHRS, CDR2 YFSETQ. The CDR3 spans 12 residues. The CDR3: CASSLESGVPNF. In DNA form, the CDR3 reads TGCGCCAGCAGCTTGGAATCGGGGGTTCCTAACTTC.

DNA of the CDR3: TGTGCCAGTTCAAGGGGGGGCAGGGACAGTTCTGAAGCTTTCTTT. This codes for CASSRGGRDSSEAFF. V gene TRBV19 combines with J gene TRBJ1-1; TRBD1 matches at 7 bases. The germline V gene has CDR1 LNHDA and CDR2 SQIVND (reference sequence). The CDR3 is 15 amino acids. With 8 bases clipped from V and 6 bases from J, the junction kept 15 bases outside the gene matches.

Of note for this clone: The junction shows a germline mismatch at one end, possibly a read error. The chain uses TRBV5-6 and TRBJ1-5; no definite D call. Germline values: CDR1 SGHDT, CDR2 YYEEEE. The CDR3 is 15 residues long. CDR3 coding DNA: TGTGCCAGCAGCTTGGGGACCAGGAGCAGTCAGCCCCAGCATTTT. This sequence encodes CASSLGTRSSQPQHF. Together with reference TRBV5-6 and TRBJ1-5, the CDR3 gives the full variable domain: DAGVTQSPTHLIKTRGQQVTLRCSPKSGHDTVSWYQQALGQGPQFIFQYYEEEERQRGNFPDRFSGHQFPNYSSELNVNALLLGDSALYLCASSLGTRSSQPQHFGDGTRLSIL.

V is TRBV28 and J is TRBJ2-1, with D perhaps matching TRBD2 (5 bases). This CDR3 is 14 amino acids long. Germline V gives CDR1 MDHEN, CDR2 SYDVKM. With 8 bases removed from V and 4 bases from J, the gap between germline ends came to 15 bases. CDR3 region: CASFTSGKYNEQFF. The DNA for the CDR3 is TGTGCCAGCTTCACGAGCGGAAAATACAATGAGCAGTTCTTC.

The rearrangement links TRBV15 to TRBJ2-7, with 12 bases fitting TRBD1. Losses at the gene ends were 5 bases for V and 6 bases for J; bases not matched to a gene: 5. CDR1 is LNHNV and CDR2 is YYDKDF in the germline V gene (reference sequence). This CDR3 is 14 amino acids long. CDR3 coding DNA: TGTGCCACCAGCGGCGGGACAGGGGGCAGCGAGCAGTACTTC. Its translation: CATSGGTGGSEQYF.

The CDR3 region has the DNA TGCGCCAGCAGCCAAGATCGCTCAAGGGCCTCTGGGGCCAACGTCCTGACTTTC. It is translated as CASSQDRSRASGANVLTF. J is TRBJ2-6 and V is TRBV4-3; D is uncertain. V was pared by 0 bases and J by 0 bases, with 12 bases between. From germline, CDR1 is LGHNA and CDR2 YSLEER. This CDR3 is 18 amino acids long.

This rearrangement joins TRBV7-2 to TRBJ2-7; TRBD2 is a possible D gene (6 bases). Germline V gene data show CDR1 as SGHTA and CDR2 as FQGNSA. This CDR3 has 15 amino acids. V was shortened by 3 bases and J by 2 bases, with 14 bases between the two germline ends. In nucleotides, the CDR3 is TGTGCCAGCAGCTTGGGCAGCGGGCAGGCCTACGAGCAGTACTTC. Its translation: CASSLGSGQAYEQYF.

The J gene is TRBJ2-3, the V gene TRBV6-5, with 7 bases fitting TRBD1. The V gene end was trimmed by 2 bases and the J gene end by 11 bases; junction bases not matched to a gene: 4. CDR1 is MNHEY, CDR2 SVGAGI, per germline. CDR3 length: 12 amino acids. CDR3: CASSYRQGRQYF. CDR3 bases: TGTGCCAGCAGTTACAGACAGGGTAGGCAGTATTTT.

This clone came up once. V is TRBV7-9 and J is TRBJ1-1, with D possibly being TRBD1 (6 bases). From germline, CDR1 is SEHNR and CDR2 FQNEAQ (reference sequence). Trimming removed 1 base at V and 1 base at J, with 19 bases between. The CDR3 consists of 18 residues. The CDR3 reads CASSLGGGGGGPNTEAFF. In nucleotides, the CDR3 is TGTGCCAGCAGCTTAGGGGGTGGAGGGGGAGGGCCGAACACTGAAGCTTTCTTT.

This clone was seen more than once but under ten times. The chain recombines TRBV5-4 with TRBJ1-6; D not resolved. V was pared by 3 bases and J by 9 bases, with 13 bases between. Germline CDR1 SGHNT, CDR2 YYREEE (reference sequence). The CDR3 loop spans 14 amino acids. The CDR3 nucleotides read TGTGCCAGCAGCTCAACTCCGGGAGCTTCACCCCTCCACTTT. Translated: CASSSTPGASPLHF.

The CDR3 spells CASSEHGGRPQHF. In DNA form, the CDR3 reads TGTGCCAGCAGCGAGCATGGGGGCCGGCCCCAGCATTTT. The chain employs TRBV7-9 and TRBJ1-5; maybe TRBD1 (6 bases). Germline CDR1 SEHNR, CDR2 FQNEAQ (reference sequence). The CDR3 totals 13 residues. Trimming left V 5 bases short and J 9 bases short, with 14 bases between.

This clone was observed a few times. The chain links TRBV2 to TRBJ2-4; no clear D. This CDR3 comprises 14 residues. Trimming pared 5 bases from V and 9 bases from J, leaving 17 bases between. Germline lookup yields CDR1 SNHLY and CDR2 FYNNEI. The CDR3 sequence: CASSRSDSAGIQYF. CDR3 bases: TGTGCCAGCAGTCGGAGCGATTCAGCAGGCATTCAGTACTTC.

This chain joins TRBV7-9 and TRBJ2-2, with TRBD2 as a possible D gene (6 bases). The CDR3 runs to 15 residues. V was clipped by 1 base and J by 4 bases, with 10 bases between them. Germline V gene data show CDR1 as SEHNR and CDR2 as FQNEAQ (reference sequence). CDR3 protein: CASSLGLASTGELFF. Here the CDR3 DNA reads TGTGCCAGCAGCTTAGGCCTAGCGAGCACCGGGGAGCTGTTTTTT.

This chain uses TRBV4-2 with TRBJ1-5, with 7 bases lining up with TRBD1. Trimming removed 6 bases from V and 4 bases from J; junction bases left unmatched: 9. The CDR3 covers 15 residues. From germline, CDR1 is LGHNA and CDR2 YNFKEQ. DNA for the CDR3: TGTGCCAGCAGGCTTAGACAGGGAGTTAATCAGCCCCAGCATTTT. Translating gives CASRLRQGVNQPQHF.

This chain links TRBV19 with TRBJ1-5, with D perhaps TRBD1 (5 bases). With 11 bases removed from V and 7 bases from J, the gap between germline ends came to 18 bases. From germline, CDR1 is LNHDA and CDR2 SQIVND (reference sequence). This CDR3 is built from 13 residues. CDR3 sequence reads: CAGSRRGDQPQHF. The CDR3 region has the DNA TGTGCCGGTTCAAGAAGGGGAGACCAGCCCCAGCATTTT.

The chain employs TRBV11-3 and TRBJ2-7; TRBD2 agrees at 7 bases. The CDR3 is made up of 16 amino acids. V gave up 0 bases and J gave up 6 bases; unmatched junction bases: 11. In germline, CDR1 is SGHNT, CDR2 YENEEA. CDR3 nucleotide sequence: TGTGCCAGCAGCTTAGATCTAGGAGCGGGGAGAAGCGAGCAGTACTTC. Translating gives CASSLDLGAGRSEQYF.

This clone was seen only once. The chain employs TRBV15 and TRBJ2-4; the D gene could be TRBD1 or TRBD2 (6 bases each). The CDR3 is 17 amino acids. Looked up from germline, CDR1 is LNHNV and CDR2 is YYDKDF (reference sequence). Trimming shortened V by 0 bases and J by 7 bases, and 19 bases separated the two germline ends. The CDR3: CATSRDPDTEGVNIQYF. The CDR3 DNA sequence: TGTGCCACCAGCAGAGATCCCGACACGGAGGGGGTGAACATTCAGTACTTC. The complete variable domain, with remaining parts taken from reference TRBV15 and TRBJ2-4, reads DAMVIQNPRYQVTQFGKPVTLSCSQTLNHNVMYWYQQKSSQAPKLLFHYYDKDFNNEADTPDNFQSRRPNTSFCFLDIRSPGLGDTAMYLCATSRDPDTEGVNIQYFGAGTRLSVL.